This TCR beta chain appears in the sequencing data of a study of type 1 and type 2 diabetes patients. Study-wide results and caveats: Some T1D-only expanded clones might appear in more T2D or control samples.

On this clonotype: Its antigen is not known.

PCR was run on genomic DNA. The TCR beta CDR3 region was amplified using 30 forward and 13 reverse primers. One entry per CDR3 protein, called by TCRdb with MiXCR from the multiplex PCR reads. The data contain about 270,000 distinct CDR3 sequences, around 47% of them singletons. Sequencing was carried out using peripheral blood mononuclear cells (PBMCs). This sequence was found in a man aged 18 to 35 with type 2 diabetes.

The CDR3 DNA is TGTGCCAGCAGCACGGGTATGGCGGGAGTAGGTGAGCAGTTCTTC. Encoded protein: CASSTGMAGVGEQFF. The gene calls are TRBV9 and TRBJ2-5, with 7 bases identical to TRBD2. The DNA matches TRBJ2-1 better at its end, which makes the J call doubtful. This CDR3 has 15 amino acids. The V gene's germline CDR1 is SGDLS and CDR2 YYNGEE.